The 22 T cell receptor beta chains listed next were all sequenced from one sample in a study of technical replicates of blood from several donors. Assay used: immunoSEQ multiplex PCR; TCRdb lists only in-frame clones, some missing. The table records about 75,000 clones, 91% of them present only once. The sample comprised T cells isolated from PBMCs. These TCRs come from a human donor in good health. Some clones in this sample may be carry-over from other donors' samples.

The chain links TRBV4-2 to TRBJ1-2; D is possibly TRBD1 (5 bases). Germline V gives CDR1 LGHNA, CDR2 YNFKEQ. The ends were cut back, 1 base at V and 8 bases at J, with 20 bases in the middle. The CDR3 is made up of 16 amino acids. The CDR3 reads CASSQVQGSPSLGYTF. CDR3 nucleotide sequence: TGTGCCAGCAGCCAAGTGCAGGGTAGTCCATCGCTCGGCTACACCTTC.

The table lists this clone with a count of one. This chain joins TRBV11-2 and TRBJ1-1, with D uncertain. This CDR3 is 13 amino acids long. CDR1 is SGHAT, CDR2 FQNNGV, per germline. Trimming left V 2 bases short and J 0 bases short, with 4 bases between. CDR3 protein: CASSLSLNTEAFF. The CDR3 DNA reads TGTGCCAGCAGCTTAAGCTTGAACACTGAAGCTTTCTTT.

The DNA for the CDR3 is TGTGCCAGTAGTATAGGAGCCTTTGACACTGAAGCTTTCTTT. Amino acid sequence: CASSIGAFDTEAFF. The chain has TRBV19 and TRBJ1-1; D call uncertain. Trimming pared 1 base from V and 3 bases from J, leaving 9 bases between. This CDR3 spans 14 amino acids. Germline values: CDR1 LNHDA, CDR2 SQIVND (reference sequence).

J is TRBJ2-3 and V is TRBV10-1; 7 bases line up with TRBD1. After removal of 2 bases from V and 6 bases from J, the junction contained 14 bases not matched to a gene. The CDR3 is 17 residues long. CDR1 is WNHNN, CDR2 SYGVQD, per germline (reference sequence). CDR3 region: CASSENVGGEGADTQYF. The CDR3 coding sequence is TGCGCCAGCAGTGAGAATGTTGGCGGAGAGGGGGCGGATACGCAGTATTTT.

The chain uses TRBV5-1 and TRBJ2-3; tentative D call: TRBD2 (5 bases). The V gene's germline CDR1 is SGHRS and CDR2 YFSETQ. V was trimmed by 6 bases and J by 4 bases, leaving 21 bases between them. The CDR3 length is 16 residues. The CDR3 DNA reads as TGCGCCAGCACCCAGCGGTATTATAACCGATCAGATACGCAGTATTTT. Its translation: CASTQRYYNRSDTQYF.

This clone was seen a single time. This chain links TRBV7-9 with TRBJ1-2; D not resolved. The CDR3 contains 13 residues. Trimming left V 4 bases short and J 8 bases short, with 14 bases between. Germline values: CDR1 SEHNR, CDR2 FQNEAQ (reference sequence). The CDR3 coding sequence is TGTGCCAGCAGCTCCTCCCCCAAACGGGGCTACACCTTC. The encoded protein is CASSSSPKRGYTF.

The chain couples TRBV7-9 to TRBJ2-3; a possible D gene is TRBD2 (5 bases). This CDR3 comprises 13 residues. Germline CDR1 reads SEHNR; CDR2 reads FQNEAQ (reference sequence). The DNA of the CDR3 is TGTGTCCTCGCGGAGGACCTCACAGATACGCAGTATTTT. Amino acids: CVLAEDLTDTQYF.

The CDR3 nucleotides are TGTGCCAGCAGAGAGACAGGGCTTTTCAATCAGCCCCAGCATTTT. It encodes CASRETGLFNQPQHF. The V and J genes are TRBV6-5 and TRBJ1-5; 7 positions match TRBD1. V was pared by 6 bases and J by 3 bases, with 8 bases of the junction left unmatched. The CDR3 extends over 15 amino acids. CDR1 is MNHEY and CDR2 is SVGAGI in the germline V gene.

The chain recombines TRBV21-1 with TRBJ2-1; the table gives TRBD1 as D, unverified against the DNA. TRBV21-1 is designated a pseudogene. The CDR3 contains 18 residues. CDR3 amino acids: CASSASNRVESSYNEQFF. In nucleotides, the CDR3 is TGTGCCAGCAGCGCCAGCAACAGGGTGGAAAGCTCCTACAATGAGCAGTTCTTC.

This clone was recorded only once. This chain connects TRBV4-1 to TRBJ2-1, with 16 bases lining up with TRBD2. J gave up 5 bases and V 4 bases, and 8 bases lay outside the gene matches. This CDR3 has 18 residues. Per germline, CDR1 MGHRA and CDR2 YSYEKL. The CDR3 nucleotides read TGCGCCAGCAGCCCGGGACTAGCGGGGGGGCTAGTCCACAATGAGCAGTTCTTC. Its translation: CASSPGLAGGLVHNEQFF.

This clone appeared many times. The chain links TRBV7-9 to TRBJ2-1; 9 bases fit TRBD2. Per germline, CDR1 SEHNR and CDR2 FQNEAQ (reference sequence). This CDR3 spans 19 amino acids. V lost 4 bases and J lost 0; bases outside the gene matches: 13. In nucleotides, the CDR3 is TGTGCCAGCAGCTACCGGAAAACTAGCGGGCGTAGCTCCTACAATGAGCAGTTCTTC. It translates to CASSYRKTSGRSSYNEQFF.

The sample holds one count of this clone. V and J are TRBV11-2 and TRBJ2-5, with 11 bases that match TRBD2. Trimming cost V 4 bases and J 3 bases; bases outside gene matches: 1. The V gene's germline CDR1 is SGHAT and CDR2 FQNNGV. The CDR3 runs 14 residues. The CDR3: CASSSGLAEETQYF. The CDR3 DNA follows: TGTGCCAGCAGCTCGGGACTAGCGGAAGAGACCCAGTACTTC. The full variable domain, rest sourced from reference TRBV11-2 and TRBJ2-5, is EAGVAQSPRYKIIEKRQSVAFWCNPISGHATLYWYQQILGQGPKLLIQFQNNGVVDDSQLPKDRFSAERLKGVDSTLKIQPAKLEDSAVYLCASSSGLAEETQYFGPGTRLLVL.

The rearrangement links TRBV27 to TRBJ1-1; D possibly corresponds to TRBD1 (5 bases). Looked up from germline, CDR1 is MNHEY and CDR2 is SMNVEV (reference sequence). V was pared by 3 bases and J by 10 bases, with 15 bases between. The CDR3 spans 13 residues. This CDR3 reads CASSLAGEKTAFF. CDR3 sequence (DNA): TGTGCCAGCAGTTTGGCGGGGGAGAAGACAGCTTTCTTT.

This chain joins TRBV4-2 and TRBJ1-4; D unclear. CDR3 size: 15 residues. V was clipped by 0 bases and J by 7 bases, with 12 bases between them. Germline CDR1 and CDR2: LGHNA and YNFKEQ. The CDR3 region is CASSQERLGVEKLFF. CDR3 nucleotides: TGTGCCAGCAGCCAAGAGCGGCTAGGTGTTGAAAAACTGTTTTTT.

The CDR3 spells CASSLAGALSYEQYF. CDR3 nucleotides: TGTGCCAGCTCACTAGCGGGAGCTCTATCCTACGAGCAGTACTTC. This chain connects TRBV18 to TRBJ2-7; 9 nucleotides match TRBD2. CDR3 length equals 15 residues. Unmatched junction bases numbered 5, after V lost 4 bases and J lost 1 base. From germline, CDR1 is KGHSH and CDR2 LQKENI.

The chain employs TRBV7-9 and TRBJ1-1; D unclear. Trimming removed 1 base at V and 0 bases at J, with 12 bases between. CDR1 is SEHNR, CDR2 FQNEAQ, per germline (reference sequence). This CDR3 has 16 amino acids. The CDR3: CASSLGSGFMNTEAFF. CDR3 in DNA: TGTGCCAGCAGCTTAGGATCTGGCTTCATGAACACTGAAGCTTTCTTT. The full variable domain, its missing parts supplied by reference TRBV7-9 and TRBJ1-1, is DTGVSQNPRHKITKRGQNVTFRCDPISEHNRLYWYRQTLGQGPEFLTYFQNEAQLEKSRLLSDRFSAERPKGSFSTLEIQRTEQGDSAMYLCASSLGSGFMNTEAFFGQGTRLTVV.

This rearrangement joins TRBV19 to TRBJ1-1, with D hard to call. Germline CDR1 is LNHDA and CDR2 is SQIVND (reference sequence). The CDR3 runs 15 residues. V lost 5 bases, J lost 4 bases, and 17 bases lay in between. CDR3 in amino acids: CASSSPGGAITEAFF. The CDR3 DNA reads as TGTGCCAGTAGTTCTCCGGGAGGAGCGATCACTGAAGCTTTCTTT.

V and J are TRBV7-9 and TRBJ2-7; perhaps TRBD2 as D (5 bases). Between the trimmed V and J ends, which lost 6 bases and 7 bases, there was a span of 19 bases. Germline-derived CDR1 and CDR2 are SEHNR and FQNEAQ (reference sequence). There are 14 residues in the CDR3. CDR3 DNA: TGTGCCAGCAGATCCCGTGGGCCGGGGTGGGAGCAGTACTTC. As protein: CASRSRGPGWEQYF.

The J gene is TRBJ2-1, the V gene TRBV7-9, with 9 bases matching TRBD1. J gave up 8 bases and V 4 bases, and 6 bases lay outside the gene matches. Germline V gene lookup returns CDR1 SEHNR and CDR2 FQNEAQ (reference sequence). The CDR3 contains 14 residues. CDR3 protein: CASSSGQGRDEQFF. The CDR3 bases are TGTGCCAGCAGCTCGGGACAGGGTAGAGATGAGCAGTTCTTC. Variable domain in full (rest from reference TRBV7-9 and TRBJ2-1): DTGVSQNPRHKITKRGQNVTFRCDPISEHNRLYWYRQTLGQGPEFLTYFQNEAQLEKSRLLSDRFSAERPKGSFSTLEIQRTEQGDSAMYLCASSSGQGRDEQFFGPGTRLTVL.

This chain uses TRBV6-5 with TRBJ2-7; TRBD2 aligns across 8 bases. The J segment lost 2 bases and the V segment lost 4 bases, leaving 7 bases of the junction unmatched. Germline loops: CDR1 MNHEY, CDR2 SVGAGI. The CDR3 has 15 residues. CDR3 residues: CASSSGGGRTYEQYF. CDR3 DNA sequence: TGTGCCAGCAGTTCCGGGGGCGGGAGGACCTACGAGCAGTACTTC.

DNA of the CDR3: TGTGTCTTTCTCGCGGGAGGCTCGGATACGCAGTATTTT. Translating it yields CVFLAGGSDTQYF. The chain employs TRBV21-1 and TRBJ2-3; the table's D call, TRBD2, has no DNA check behind it. TRBV21-1 constitutes a pseudogene. The CDR3 has 13 residues.

The V and J genes are TRBV5-4 and TRBJ2-3, with 7 positions matching TRBD2. This CDR3 has 15 residues. CDR1 SGHNT and CDR2 YYREEE come from the germline V gene (reference sequence). With V trimmed by 0 bases and J by 0 bases, 1 base remained unmatched. CDR3 sequence reads: CASSLGLASTDTQYF. The CDR3 coding sequence is TGTGCCAGCAGCTTGGGACTAGCTAGCACAGATACGCAGTATTTT.